The 9 T cell receptor beta chains in this list originate from one sample, sequenced in a study of shared clonotypes between healthy human individuals. Assay: immunoSEQ multiplex PCR; the TCRdb copy retains only in-frame clones and omits some. The table has 2.3 million or so clones, 93% seen once. Sequenced: naive CD4+ T cells from PBMCs. The subset: CD45RA+ positively selected. The receptors originated from a man between 18 and 29 years old in good health. Some clones in this sample may be carry-over from other donors' samples.

CDR3 in amino acids: CASSLGLAAVAEQYF. CDR3 coding DNA: TGCGCCAGCAGCTTGGGACTAGCGGCGGTGGCCGAGCAGTACTTC. The gene calls are TRBV5-1 and TRBJ2-7; TRBD2 agrees at 9 bases. The germline CDR1 and CDR2 sequences are SGHRS and YFSETQ. This CDR3 is built from 15 residues. The J segment lost 6 bases and the V segment lost 0 bases, leaving 7 bases of the junction unmatched.

Comments on this clone: Different DNA sequences within this sample yield the same CDR3. Written as DNA, the CDR3 is TGTGCCAGCAGTAGGGGGACTGAAGCTTTCTTT. Its protein product is CASSRGTEAFF. The chain employs TRBV14 and TRBJ1-1; a possible D gene is TRBD1 (6 bases). Germline values: CDR1 SGHDN, CDR2 FVKESK. The CDR3 runs 11 residues. V was clipped by 6 bases and J by 5 bases, with 7 bases between them.

A single count supports this clone. The V and J genes are TRBV7-9 and TRBJ1-2; TRBD1 might be the D (5 bases). The CDR3 length is 13 residues. Between the trimmed V and J ends, which lost 3 bases and 6 bases, there was a span of 11 bases. Germline CDR1 SEHNR, CDR2 FQNEAQ (reference sequence). The CDR3 nucleotides read TGTGCCAGCAGCTTCCGGCAGGGACATGGCTACACCTTC. Its protein is CASSFRQGHGYTF. Filled out from reference TRBV7-9 and TRBJ1-2, the complete variable domain reads DTGVSQNPRHKITKRGQNVTFRCDPISEHNRLYWYRQTLGQGPEFLTYFQNEAQLEKSRLLSDRFSAERPKGSFSTLEIQRTEQGDSAMYLCASSFRQGHGYTFGSGTRLTVV.

As for this clone: Other DNA sequences within the sample encode an identical CDR3. The chain couples TRBV7-3 to TRBJ2-1, with D perhaps TRBD1 or TRBD2 (6 bases each). CDR1 and CDR2 from the germline V gene are SGHTA and FQGTGA. The CDR3 has 14 residues. The germline V and J ends were trimmed by 1 base and 9 bases, with 13 bases remaining between them. The CDR3 sequence is CASSLIPGAGEQFF. The CDR3 DNA reads as TGTGCCAGCAGCTTAATCCCGGGGGCGGGTGAGCAGTTCTTC.

About this clone itself: The sample has other DNA sequences that encode this CDR3 too. The chain combines TRBV7-6 with TRBJ2-2; a possible D gene is TRBD2 (5 bases). The germline V gene has CDR1 SGHVS and CDR2 FNYEAQ. The CDR3 length is 14 residues. Between the trimmed V and J ends, which lost 4 bases and 0 bases, there was a span of 6 bases. CDR3 protein: CASSSGANTGELFF. CDR3 bases: TGTGCCAGCAGCTCCGGGGCGAACACCGGGGAGCTGTTTTTT.

V usage is TRBV19 and J usage is TRBJ2-7, with 11 bases that match TRBD2. Germline CDR1 reads LNHDA; CDR2 reads SQIVND (reference sequence). This CDR3 comprises 14 residues. Trimming at V came to 7 bases and at J to 2 bases, leaving 4 bases not matched to a gene. The CDR3 here is CASKELAGAYEQYF. CDR3 nucleotide sequence: TGTGCCAGTAAAGAACTAGCGGGAGCCTACGAGCAGTACTTC.

The rearrangement links TRBV5-4 to TRBJ2-3, with TRBD2 identical over 13 bases. There are 17 residues in the CDR3. Germline CDR1 is SGHNT and CDR2 is YYREEE (reference sequence). V was clipped by 3 bases and J by 0 bases; unmatched bases: 4. CDR3 DNA: TGTGCCAGCAGCTGGGGGACTAGCGGGACTAGCACAGATACGCAGTATTTT. Translating it yields CASSWGTSGTSTDTQYF. The full variable domain, with the rest looked up from reference TRBV5-4 and TRBJ2-3, is ETGVTQSPTHLIKTRGQQVTLRCSSQSGHNTVSWYQQALGQGPQFIFQYYREEENGRGNFPPRFSGLQFPNYSSELNVNALELDDSALYLCASSWGTSGTSTDTQYFGPGTRLTVL.

The rearrangement uses TRBV5-6 and TRBJ2-7; no definite D call. The V gene lost 4 bases and the J gene lost 1 base, with 12 bases spanning the gap. The CDR3 has 14 residues. The germline V gene has CDR1 SGHDT and CDR2 YYEEEE. As DNA, the CDR3 is TGTGCCAGCAGCCGGGTACGTGGATCCTACGAGCAGTACTTC. Protein product: CASSRVRGSYEQYF. Drawing the rest from reference TRBV5-6 and TRBJ2-7, the complete variable domain is DAGVTQSPTHLIKTRGQQVTLRCSPKSGHDTVSWYQQALGQGPQFIFQYYEEEERQRGNFPDRFSGHQFPNYSSELNVNALLLGDSALYLCASSRVRGSYEQYFGPGTRLTVT.

J is TRBJ2-2 and V is TRBV27; possible D gene TRBD1, 5 bases. Germline assignment: CDR1 MNHEY and CDR2 SMNVEV (reference sequence). V lost 3 bases and J 5 bases, leaving 13 bases between the germline ends. The CDR3 runs to 15 residues. Here the CDR3 DNA reads TGTGCCAGCAGTTTTCAGGGTGATGGGACCGGGGAGCTGTTTTTT. Its protein is CASSFQGDGTGELFF.